Below, 27 T cell receptor beta chains from the same sample are listed, as sequenced in a study of CD8 T cells in ankylosing spondylitis. These receptors' targets are unknown. TCRdb used MiXCR to reprocess the 5' RACE reads, holding one entry per CDR3 protein. The repertoire consists of approximately 520,000 distinct CDR3 sequences, with under 5.5% occurring once and the leading ten covering under 4.5%. Notes on the study in general: A motif in TCR beta, a set of under ten highly homologous variants, appeared characteristic of ankylosing spondylitis blood.

The specimen was blood, either unsorted or a sorted T cell fraction (not recorded which). The source of these receptors is a male donor with ankylosing spondylitis.

V and J are TRBV28 and TRBJ2-7; the match to TRBD2 covers 7 bases. Germline loops: CDR1 MDHEN, CDR2 SYDVKM. The CDR3 consists of 16 residues. V was pared by 4 bases and J by 2 bases, with 11 bases of the junction left unmatched. The DNA for the CDR3 is TGTGCCAGCAGTTCCCGGAAACTAGCGCCTACCTACGAGCAGTACTTC. This translates into CASSSRKLAPTYEQYF.

This clonotype was detected many times. J is TRBJ1-4 and V is TRBV20-1; 7 nucleotides match TRBD1. V lost 5 bases to trimming and J lost 10 bases; unmatched junction nucleotides: 7. Germline V gene lookup returns CDR1 DFQATT and CDR2 SNEGSKA (reference sequence). This CDR3 has 12 amino acids. The CDR3 nucleotides are TGCAGTGCTTCCCGACAGGGAGGAAAACTGTTTTTT. Amino acid sequence: CSASRQGGKLFF.

This clonotype was counted ten times or more. This chain links TRBV4-2 with TRBJ2-3; 8 nucleotides match TRBD2. After removal of 3 bases from V and 2 bases from J, the junction contained 10 bases not matched to a gene. The CDR3 totals 17 residues. Germline CDR1 and CDR2: LGHNA and YNFKEQ. This CDR3 reads CASSQLGWRGDTDTQYF. As DNA, the CDR3 is TGTGCCAGCAGCCAGCTTGGCTGGCGGGGGGACACAGATACGCAGTATTTT.

This clonotype was observed many times. This sequence joins TRBV20-1 and TRBJ2-3, with D perhaps assigned TRBD1 or TRBD2 (5 bases each). The V and J ends lost 8 bases and 3 bases respectively, with 12 bases between them. Germline CDR1 and CDR2: DFQATT and SNEGSKA (reference sequence). The CDR3 spans 12 residues. CDR3 sequence (DNA): TGCAGTCCGTGGGGACGTACAGATACGCAGTATTTT. This encodes CSPWGRTDTQYF.

V gene TRBV18 combines with J gene TRBJ2-4, with D possibly being TRBD1 (5 bases). CDR1 and CDR2 from the germline V gene are KGHSH and LQKENI. Trimming stripped 3 bases from V and 5 bases from J, with 14 bases between. The CDR3 is made up of 15 amino acids. The CDR3 coding sequence is TGTGCCAGCTCACCCCCCGAAACAGGCGAAAACATTCAGTACTTC. Translation gives CASSPPETGENIQYF.

This clonotype was picked up many times. V is TRBV7-2 and J is TRBJ2-7, with 14 bases that match TRBD2. The V and J ends lost 6 bases and 0 bases, in that order; junction bases with no gene match: 1. The CDR3 runs to 15 residues. CDR1 is SGHTA, CDR2 FQGNSA, per germline. This CDR3 is CASRGLAGVSYEQYF. CDR3 bases: TGTGCCAGCAGGGGACTAGCGGGAGTCTCCTACGAGCAGTACTTC.

This clonotype has only a few counts. One end of the junction does not line up with germline, which may come from a read error. V is TRBV20-1 and J is TRBJ2-7; tentatively, D is TRBD2 (6 bases). Germline V gene lookup returns CDR1 DFQATT and CDR2 SNEGSKA (reference sequence). The CDR3 sequence is 16 residues long. The CDR3 DNA follows: TGCTGTGCTAGAGATCTCGGAGGGCGCAGAGCCTACGAGCAGTACTTC. Translation gives CCARDLGGRRAYEQYF.

This clonotype has at least ten counts. An end of the junction does not agree with germline; a read error may underlie this. The genes are TRBV7-7 and TRBJ2-5; the D is unclear. Germline V CDR1 and CDR2: SSHAT, FNYEAQ (reference sequence). CDR3 length: 15 amino acids. The CDR3 region has the DNA TGTGCTAGCAGCTTAATCTCAGGACCACAAGAGACCCAGTACTTC. Its protein is CASSLISGPQETQYF.

This chain uses TRBV29-1 with TRBJ2-1, with 7 nucleotides matching TRBD2. The junction had 13 bases not matched to a gene; V was cut back by 4 bases and J by 4 bases. Germline V gives CDR1 SQVTM, CDR2 ANQGSEA. The CDR3 length is 16 residues. The CDR3 sequence is CSVAQTLGTNYNEQFF. The CDR3, as DNA: TGCAGCGTTGCCCAGACTCTGGGGACTAATTACAATGAGCAGTTCTTC.

At least ten counts were recorded for this clonotype. This chain joins TRBV5-1 and TRBJ2-7; 7 nucleotides match TRBD1. The germline CDR1 and CDR2 sequences are SGHRS and YFSETQ. The CDR3 covers 14 residues. V shed 4 bases and J 0 bases; nucleotides not matched to a gene: 4. The CDR3 spells CASSGRQGSYEQYF. For the CDR3, the DNA is TGCGCCAGCAGCGGAAGACAGGGCTCCTACGAGCAGTACTTC.

Ten or more counts support this clonotype. V gene TRBV24-1 combines with J gene TRBJ2-3; TRBD2 matches at 13 bases. Germline CDR1 and CDR2: KGHDR and SFDVKD. Trimming at V came to 5 bases and at J to 1 base, leaving 2 bases not matched to a gene. The CDR3 length is 16 residues. The CDR3 region is CATSGGLAGGTDTQYF. The CDR3 region has the DNA TGTGCCACCAGTGGAGGACTAGCGGGAGGCACAGATACGCAGTATTTT.

This clonotype has a count of ten or more. The chain carries TRBV10-3 and TRBJ2-1; TRBD2 matches at 9 bases. The CDR3 sequence is 14 residues long. CDR1 and CDR2 (germline): ENHRY, SYGVKD. Germline trimming cut 3 bases from V and 6 bases from J; bases unmatched to any gene: 3. In DNA, the CDR3 is TGTGCCATCAGTGATAGCGGGAGTCTCAATGAGCAGTTCTTC. Its protein product is CAISDSGSLNEQFF.

This clonotype was seen more than once but under ten times. This chain links TRBV28 with TRBJ2-3; D is uncertain. CDR1 and CDR2 from the germline V gene are MDHEN and SYDVKM. The CDR3 totals 14 residues. Deletions cut 8 bases from V and 0 bases from J, with 12 bases between. The DNA for the CDR3 is TGTGCCAGCCAAGAAGGACCTAGCACAGATACGCAGTATTTT. Translation: CASQEGPSTDTQYF.

In this sample, this clonotype turned up many times. The V call is TRBV7-3, the J call TRBJ2-3; D unresolved. This CDR3 has 15 amino acids. The V gene's germline CDR1 is SGHTA and CDR2 FQGTGA. Trimming removed 4 bases at V and 4 bases at J, with 15 bases between. CDR3 nucleotide sequence: TGTGCCAGCAGCTCTGGCCCCGGTTACGCAGATACGCAGTATTTT. Protein: CASSSGPGYADTQYF.

The chain joins TRBV20-1 to TRBJ2-3; 10 bases line up with TRBD2. The germline CDR1 and CDR2 sequences are DFQATT and SNEGSKA (reference sequence). The CDR3 sequence is 16 residues long. V gave up 0 bases and J gave up 2 bases; unmatched junction bases: 5. CDR3 nucleotide sequence: TGCAGTGCTAGAGATCTCCTAGCGGGGGACACAGATACGCAGTATTTT. This translates into CSARDLLAGDTDTQYF.

This clonotype was seen many times. The chain couples TRBV14 to TRBJ2-1; D is undetermined. Trimming left V 3 bases short and J 5 bases short, with 8 bases between. The CDR3 runs to 13 residues. From germline, CDR1 is SGHDN and CDR2 FVKESK. DNA of the CDR3: TGTGCCAGCAGCCAGGTCTGGAACAATGAGCAGTTCTTC. Residues: CASSQVWNNEQFF.

This clonotype has a count of ten or more. The chain joins TRBV6-6 to TRBJ1-5; no clear D. The CDR3 sequence is 12 residues long. V lost 6 bases and J lost 6, with 9 bases in between. The germline CDR1 and CDR2 sequences are MNHNY and SVGAGI (reference sequence). The CDR3 region is CASSFIAQPQHF. The CDR3 region has the DNA TGTGCCAGCAGCTTCATAGCTCAGCCCCAGCATTTT.

Many counts were recorded for this clonotype. This CDR3 is CASTPGNHEQYF. The CDR3 nucleotides are TGTGCCAGCACCCCGGGAAACCACGAGCAGTACTTC. This chain connects TRBV6-5 to TRBJ2-7; a possible D gene is TRBD2 (5 bases). CDR3 length equals 12 residues. Germline assignment: CDR1 MNHEY and CDR2 SVGAGI. Trimming stripped 7 bases from V and 5 bases from J, with 12 bases between.

This clonotype was observed at least ten times. Here the CDR3 reads CSARGYTF. Written as DNA, the CDR3 is TGCAGTGCTAGAGGCTACACCTTC. V and J are TRBV20-1 and TRBJ1-2; no firm D call. The CDR3 totals 8 residues. Per the germline V gene, CDR1 is DFQATT and CDR2 is SNEGSKA (reference sequence). The V end was cut by 1 base, the J end by 9 bases, with 0 bases between.

The rearrangement links TRBV30 to TRBJ2-3; 8 nucleotides line up with TRBD2. Germline CDR1 reads GTSNPN; CDR2 reads SVGIG (reference sequence). There are 12 residues in the CDR3. V gave up 4 bases and J gave up 3 bases; unmatched junction bases: 0. The CDR3 region is CAWKRGTDTQYF. The CDR3 coding sequence is TGTGCCTGGAAGCGGGGGACAGATACGCAGTATTTT.

This clonotype was counted ten times or more. CDR3 in DNA: TGCAGTGCTAGCGCCGGCTCAATGTTAGGGGGCTACACCTTC. It codes for CSASAGSMLGGYTF. This rearrangement joins TRBV20-1 to TRBJ1-2; D is unresolved. V gave up 3 bases and J gave up 8 bases, with 19 bases separating them. Germline loops: CDR1 DFQATT, CDR2 SNEGSKA (reference sequence). The CDR3 has 14 residues.

The CDR3 DNA reads as TGCGCCAGCAGCCAAGTCGAACGGGACAGCGGTGTGGAGACCCAGTACTTC. Translated, it gives CASSQVERDSGVETQYF. The chain joins TRBV4-3 to TRBJ2-5; TRBD1 agrees at 7 bases. Germline-derived CDR1 and CDR2 are LGHNA and YSLEER. The V segment lost 1 base and the J segment 5 bases; nucleotides outside the gene matches: 13. This CDR3 has 17 amino acids.

This clonotype was seen many times. CDR3 protein: CSAPNHQGWYYGYTF. The CDR3 nucleotides read TGCAGTGCCCCAAATCATCAGGGGTGGTACTATGGCTACACCTTC. The chain recombines TRBV20-1 with TRBJ1-2; D may be TRBD1 (6 bases). Trimming pared 6 bases from V and 3 bases from J, leaving 20 bases between. Germline V lookup: CDR1 DFQATT, CDR2 SNEGSKA (reference sequence). The CDR3 is 15 amino acids.

This clonotype was detected once. A much larger clone differs by one base, so this may be a read error. CDR3 nucleotides: TGTGCCAGCAGTTACGGGCGGCGCGGCGCAGATACGCAGTATTTT. Encoded protein: CASSYGRRGADTQYF. The chain couples TRBV6-5 to TRBJ2-3; D not resolved. CDR3 size: 15 residues. Per germline, CDR1 MNHEY and CDR2 SVGAGI. The germline V and J ends were trimmed by 2 bases and 4 bases, with 13 bases remaining between them.

In its sample, this clonotype was seen many times. Being one base from a much bigger clone, this may be a read error. The CDR3 DNA reads as TGTGCCAGCAGCCGCGGGGCTAACTATGGCTACACCTTC. Protein product: CASSRGANYGYTF. This chain uses TRBV16 with TRBJ1-2; D gene ambiguous. The V end was cut by 4 bases, the J end by 0 bases, with 6 bases between. CDR3 length: 13 residues. The germline gives CDR1 KGHSY, CDR2 FQNENV.

CDR3 DNA: TGTGCCAGCAGCTTGGAGCTTGGGACCCAGTACTTC. As protein: CASSLELGTQYF. The chain links TRBV7-9 to TRBJ2-5; D not certain. The CDR3 totals 12 residues. V was pared by 3 bases and J by 7 bases, with 9 bases between. Germline CDR1 is SEHNR and CDR2 is FQNEAQ (reference sequence).

This clonotype was observed many times. The CDR3 here is CATSDSTGAGTGELFF. As DNA, the CDR3 is TGTGCCACCAGTGATTCCACAGGGGCAGGAACCGGGGAGCTGTTTTTT. The V and J genes are TRBV24-1 and TRBJ2-2, with 7 positions matching TRBD1. The CDR3 is 16 amino acids. CDR1 and CDR2 from the germline V gene are KGHDR and SFDVKD. Trimming took 2 bases from V and 5 from J; bases not matched to a gene: 7.